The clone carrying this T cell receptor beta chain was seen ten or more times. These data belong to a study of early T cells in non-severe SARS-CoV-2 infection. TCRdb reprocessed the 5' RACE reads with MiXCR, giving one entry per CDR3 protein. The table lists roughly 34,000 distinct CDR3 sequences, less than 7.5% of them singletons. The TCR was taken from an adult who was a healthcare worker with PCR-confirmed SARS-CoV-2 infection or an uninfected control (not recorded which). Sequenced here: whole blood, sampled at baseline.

CDR3 coding DNA: TGCAGCGTTTACAGGGGGCAGACCGGGGAGCTGTTTTTT. Residues: CSVYRGQTGELFF. The chain uses TRBV29-1 and TRBJ2-2; 9 bases match TRBD1. Germline V CDR1 and CDR2: SQVTM, ANQGSEA. The CDR3 is 13 residues long. J was trimmed by 5 bases and V by 5 bases; bases with no gene match: 3.